This TCR beta chain derives from a study of blood T cell repertoires in COVID-19. Whole-study context: Spain, Italy and the United States supplied samples that represented acute and convalescent COVID-19. PBMCs, B-cell-depleted T cells, or T cells were the source of the cDNA or gDNA that made up the material.

Trimming cost V 3 bases and J 0 bases; bases outside gene matches: 10. The CDR3 covers 17 residues. CDR1 and CDR2 from the germline V gene are SGHTA and FQGNSA. TCRdb's copy holds only in-frame clones and misses some; the assay was immunoSEQ multiplex PCR. The sample holds fewer than 250,000 clones, 84% seen once. The origin of this receptor is a woman in her 50s with active or convalescent COVID-19. The specimen sequenced was peripheral blood. This chain links TRBV7-2 with TRBJ1-1; the match to TRBD1 covers 7 bases. CDR3 amino acids: CASSFPQGGGVNTEAFF. The DNA for the CDR3 is TGTGCCAGCAGCTTTCCTCAGGGGGGAGGAGTGAACACTGAAGCTTTCTTT.